This passage covers 21 T cell receptor beta chains from one sample sequenced in a study of post-analysis software for immune sequencing data. Study conclusions and caveats: Five TRBV segments occurring more often in patients than controls included TRBV5-6, TRBV5-1 and TRBV20-1.

Their antigen targets remain unknown. TCR beta libraries were prepared from cDNA with unique molecular identifiers. TCRdb ran MiXCR on the PCR reads and lists one entry per CDR3 protein. The table includes 430,000 or so distinct CDR3 sequences, approximately 42% detected once. The specimen was blood. The origin of the receptors is a girl aged 2-15 years with multiple sclerosis.

This clonotype was counted between two and nine times. V gene TRBV3-1 combines with J gene TRBJ2-3; TRBD1 matches 10 bases. The CDR3 runs to 17 residues. Germline V CDR1 and CDR2: LGHDT, YNNKEL (reference sequence). With 1 base clipped from V and 2 bases from J, the junction kept 6 bases outside the gene matches. In DNA, the CDR3 is TGTGCCAGCAGCCAAGGGGGGACAGGGGTTTTCACAGATACGCAGTATTTT. Translation gives CASSQGGTGVFTDTQYF.

The CDR3 bases are TGTGCCAGCAACGCACTCCTCAGGGGTCGGGGCACAGATACGCAGTATTTT. Amino acid sequence: CASNALLRGRGTDTQYF. V usage is TRBV7-3 and J usage is TRBJ2-3, with a tentative D call TRBD1 (6 bases). The CDR3 is 17 residues long. V gave up 7 bases and J gave up 1 base, with 21 bases separating them. CDR1 is SGHTA, CDR2 FQGTGA, per germline.

This clonotype was detected a few times. This sequence joins TRBV20-1 and TRBJ2-3; TRBD2 matches 7 bases. Germline V gene lookup returns CDR1 DFQATT and CDR2 SNEGSKA (reference sequence). The CDR3 contains 16 residues. V was pared by 0 bases and J by 5 bases, with 11 bases of the junction left unmatched. This CDR3 reads CSARDRTAGRRDTQYF. The CDR3 bases are TGCAGTGCTAGAGATCGTACAGCGGGGAGGCGAGATACGCAGTATTTT.

This clonotype was observed a few times. The J gene is TRBJ2-5, the V gene TRBV28; D uncertain. Germline V lookup: CDR1 MDHEN, CDR2 SYDVKM. This CDR3 has 12 amino acids. Deletions cut 6 bases from V and 5 bases from J, with 10 bases between. DNA of the CDR3: TGTGCCAGCAGATCGCCCTTGGAGACCCAGTACTTC. Its translation: CASRSPLETQYF. The whole variable domain, remainder taken from reference TRBV28 and TRBJ2-5, is DVKVTQSSRYLVKRTGEKVFLECVQDMDHENMFWYRQDPGLGLRLIYFSYDVKMKEKGDIPEGYSVSREKKERFSLILESASTNQTSMYLCASRSPLETQYFGPGTRLLVL.

The genes are TRBV20-1 and TRBJ2-1; D may be TRBD1 (5 bases). The V and J ends lost 0 bases and 12 bases respectively, with 21 bases between them. The CDR3 length is 15 residues. Germline CDR1 DFQATT, CDR2 SNEGSKA (reference sequence). CDR3 DNA sequence: TGCAGTGCTAGAGATCCCGGACACGCCACAGATACGCAGTTCTTC. It encodes CSARDPGHATDTQFF.

This clonotype was counted a few times. The rearrangement uses TRBV4-1 and TRBJ2-5; TRBD2 matches at 9 bases. J gave up 2 bases and V 0 bases, and 10 bases lay outside the gene matches. CDR3 length: 18 residues. CDR1 and CDR2 (germline): MGHRA, YSYEKL. CDR3 residues: CASSQEDLAGERQETQYF. The CDR3, as DNA: TGCGCCAGCAGCCAAGAAGACTTAGCGGGGGAGCGACAAGAGACCCAGTACTTC.

The rearrangement joins TRBV15 to TRBJ2-1; 10 bases line up with TRBD1. J gave up 8 bases and V 6 bases, and 10 bases lay outside the gene matches. CDR3 size: 15 residues. Germline CDR1 and CDR2: LNHNV and YYDKDF (reference sequence). CDR3 coding DNA: TGTGCCACCAGTATGGGGACAGGGGAGATCGATGAGCAGTTCTTC. Translation: CATSMGTGEIDEQFF.

The chain employs TRBV20-1 and TRBJ2-5, with 8 bases that match TRBD1. The closer fit of TRBJ2-7 to the DNA end suggests the J call may be wrong. The CDR3 contains 12 residues. CDR1 is DFQATT, CDR2 SNEGSKA, per germline (reference sequence). CDR3 loop: CSAGQGLSEQYF. The CDR3 region has the DNA TGCAGTGCTGGACAGGGACTGAGCGAGCAGTACTTC.

The J gene is TRBJ2-1, the V gene TRBV28; D may be TRBD2 (5 bases). CDR1 MDHEN and CDR2 SYDVKM come from the germline V gene. This CDR3 comprises 13 residues. Trimming took 7 bases from V and 7 from J, leaving 14 bases between them. CDR3 sequence: CASKLAGKNEQFF. The CDR3 DNA follows: TGTGCCAGCAAGCTAGCTGGGAAGAATGAGCAGTTCTTC.

In this sample, this clonotype turned up a few times. Here the CDR3 reads CAISPGLAGGQETQYF. The CDR3, as DNA: TGTGCCATCAGCCCCGGACTAGCGGGGGGCCAAGAGACCCAGTACTTC. V usage is TRBV10-3 and J usage is TRBJ2-5, with 14 bases identical to TRBD2. The CDR3 loop spans 16 amino acids. The germline V gene encodes CDR1 ENHRY and CDR2 SYGVKD. The V gene end was trimmed by 6 bases and the J gene end by 1 base; junction bases not matched to a gene: 4.

The rearrangement uses TRBV18 and TRBJ2-1; the D gene is possibly TRBD1 (6 bases). V lost 0 bases to trimming and J lost 6 bases, with 18 bases between them. The CDR3 spans 17 residues. Germline V lookup: CDR1 KGHSH, CDR2 LQKENI. The CDR3 region has the DNA TGTGCCAGCTCACCACCACGACAGGCTAGCTCAGGCAATGAGCAGTTCTTC. Translation gives CASSPPRQASSGNEQFF.

The chain joins TRBV10-3 to TRBJ2-1; 8 nucleotides agree with TRBD2. Germline V gives CDR1 ENHRY, CDR2 SYGVKD. With V trimmed by 0 bases and J by 4 bases, 2 bases remained unmatched. CDR3 length: 15 residues. Here the CDR3 DNA reads TGTGCCATCAGTGAGTCTAGCGGGGAGTACAATGAGCAGTTCTTC. Translation: CAISESSGEYNEQFF.

Here the CDR3 DNA reads TGCAGTGCTAGATTTCAGGGAATTAATCAGCCCCAGCATTTT. Amino acid sequence: CSARFQGINQPQHF. The chain couples TRBV20-1 to TRBJ1-5, with D possibly TRBD1 on 5 matching bases. The CDR3 sequence is 14 residues long. V dropped 2 bases and J dropped 4 bases, with 12 bases sitting between them. Germline loops: CDR1 DFQATT, CDR2 SNEGSKA (reference sequence).

Only a few counts were recorded for this clonotype. At one end, the junction sequence differs from germline, possibly due to a read error. V is TRBV4-2 and J is TRBJ1-2, with 10 bases aligning to TRBD1. The germline CDR1 and CDR2 sequences are LGHNA and YNFKEQ. This CDR3 has 15 residues. The CDR3 here is CASTQDRGLYYGYTF. The CDR3 nucleotides are TGTGCCAGCACCCAAGACAGGGGGCTATACTATGGCTACACCTTC.

This rearrangement joins TRBV6-2 or TRBV6-3 to TRBJ2-1, with TRBD2 matching over 7 bases. The CDR3 totals 17 residues. The V and J ends lost 0 bases and 4 bases, in that order; junction bases with no gene match: 9. The V gene's germline CDR1 is MNHEY and CDR2 SVGEGT. This CDR3 reads CASSYSSSGEGYNEQFF. The CDR3 DNA reads as TGTGCCAGCAGTTACTCAAGTTCCGGGGAGGGGTACAATGAGCAGTTCTTC.

Only a few counts were recorded for this clonotype. The J gene is TRBJ1-5, the V gene TRBV3-1; no reliable D call. The germline CDR1 and CDR2 sequences are LGHDT and YNNKEL (reference sequence). The CDR3 consists of 12 residues. V lost 3 bases, J lost 7 bases, and 7 bases lay in between. The CDR3 region is CASSQAGQPQHF. CDR3 DNA: TGTGCCAGCAGCCAGGCGGGACAGCCCCAGCATTTT.

This clonotype was detected once. The chain couples TRBV7-8 to TRBJ2-1; the D gene is possibly TRBD1 (6 bases). V shed 2 bases and J shed 10 bases, with 24 bases lying between them. The CDR3 runs 17 residues. In germline, CDR1 is SGHVS, CDR2 FQNEAQ. CDR3 DNA: TGTGCCAGCAGCTTATGGGGTCGTGGACAGATTTTTTACGAGCAGTTCTTC. Its translation is CASSLWGRGQIFYEQFF.

The J gene is TRBJ2-3, the V gene TRBV4-3; D is uncertain. The CDR3 extends over 14 amino acids. V shed 5 bases and J shed 0 bases, with 9 bases lying between them. Germline values: CDR1 LGHNA, CDR2 YSLEER. CDR3 residues: CASSGGFSTDTQYF. In nucleotides, the CDR3 is TGCGCCAGCAGCGGCGGATTTAGCACAGATACGCAGTATTTT.

This clonotype came up a few times. The rearrangement links TRBV20-1 to TRBJ2-7, with 9 bases fitting TRBD2. The germline V gene encodes CDR1 DFQATT and CDR2 SNEGSKA (reference sequence). After removal of 1 base from V and 1 base from J, the junction contained 17 bases not matched to a gene. The CDR3 has 19 amino acids. The CDR3 sequence: CSARVRGEASGILSYEQYF. The CDR3 nucleotides are TGCAGTGCTAGAGTGAGGGGTGAGGCTAGCGGGATTTTATCCTACGAGCAGTACTTC.

This clonotype was seen a few times. This CDR3 reads CASSLPGVIYGYTF. In nucleotides, the CDR3 is TGCGCCAGCAGCTTGCCAGGGGTGATCTATGGCTACACCTTC. This chain links TRBV5-1 with TRBJ1-2; D may be TRBD1 (6 bases). CDR1 is SGHRS and CDR2 is YFSETQ in the germline V gene. This CDR3 is 14 amino acids long. V was trimmed by 1 base and J by 4 bases, leaving 11 bases between them.

The J gene is TRBJ2-1, the V gene TRBV12-3 or TRBV12-4, with 9 nucleotides matching TRBD1. This CDR3 spans 17 amino acids. V was clipped by 0 bases and J by 1 base; unmatched bases: 4. The CDR3: CASSLATGQGSYNEQFF. CDR3 sequence (DNA): TGTGCCAGCAGTTTAGCGACAGGACAGGGGTCCTACAATGAGCAGTTCTTC.